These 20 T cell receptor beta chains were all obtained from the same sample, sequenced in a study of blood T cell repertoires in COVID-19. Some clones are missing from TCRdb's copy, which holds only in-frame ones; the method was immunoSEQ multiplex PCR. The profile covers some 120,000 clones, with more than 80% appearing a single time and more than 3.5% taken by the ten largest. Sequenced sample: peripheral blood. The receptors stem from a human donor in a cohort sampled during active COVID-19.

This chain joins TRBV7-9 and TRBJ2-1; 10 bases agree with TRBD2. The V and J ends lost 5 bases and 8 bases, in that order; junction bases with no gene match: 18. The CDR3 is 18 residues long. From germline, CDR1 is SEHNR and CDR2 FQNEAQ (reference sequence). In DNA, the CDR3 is TGTGCCAGCAGCCCCAGGGGCCTAGCGGGAGTCAGCGGGGATGAGCAGTTCTTC. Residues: CASSPRGLAGVSGDEQFF. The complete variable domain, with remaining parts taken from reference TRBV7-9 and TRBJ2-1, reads DTGVSQNPRHKITKRGQNVTFRCDPISEHNRLYWYRQTLGQGPEFLTYFQNEAQLEKSRLLSDRFSAERPKGSFSTLEIQRTEQGDSAMYLCASSPRGLAGVSGDEQFFGPGTRLTVL.

CDR3 DNA sequence: TGTGCCAGCAGCTTAGAACCCTTTACAGGGGCCGAGAATTCACCCCTCCACTTT. This codes for CASSLEPFTGAENSPLHF. The chain recombines TRBV7-8 with TRBJ1-6; 7 bases align to TRBD1. This CDR3 comprises 18 residues. The V segment lost 1 base and the J segment 7 bases; nucleotides outside the gene matches: 13. Per the germline V gene, CDR1 is SGHVS and CDR2 is FQNEAQ. Together with reference TRBV7-8 and TRBJ1-6, the CDR3 gives the full variable domain: GAGVSQSPRYKVAKRGQDVALRCDPISGHVSLFWYQQALGQGPEFLTYFQNEAQLDKSGLPSDRFFAERPEGSVSTLKIQRTQQEDSAVYLCASSLEPFTGAENSPLHFGNGTRLTVT.

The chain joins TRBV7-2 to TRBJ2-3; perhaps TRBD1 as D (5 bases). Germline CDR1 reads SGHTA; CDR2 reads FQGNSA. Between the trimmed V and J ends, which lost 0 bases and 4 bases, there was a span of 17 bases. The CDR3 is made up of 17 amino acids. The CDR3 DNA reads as TGTGCCAGCAGCTTAGCCGCGGTCCGACAGTACGCAGATACGCAGTATTTT. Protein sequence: CASSLAAVRQYADTQYF.

The CDR3 DNA is TGCGCCAGCAGCCAAGATTTGTCAGATGGCTACACCTTC. Translated, it gives CASSQDLSDGYTF. This chain connects TRBV4-3 to TRBJ1-2; no clear D. V lost 0 bases and J lost 6, with 8 bases in between. In germline, CDR1 is LGHNA, CDR2 YSLEER. The CDR3 contains 13 residues.

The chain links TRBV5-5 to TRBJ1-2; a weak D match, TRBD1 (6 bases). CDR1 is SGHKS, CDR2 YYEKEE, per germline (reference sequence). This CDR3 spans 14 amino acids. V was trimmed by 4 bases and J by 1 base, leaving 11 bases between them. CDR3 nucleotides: TGTGCCAGCAGCCCTGGGGGCAATAACTATGGCTACACCTTC. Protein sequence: CASSPGGNNYGYTF.

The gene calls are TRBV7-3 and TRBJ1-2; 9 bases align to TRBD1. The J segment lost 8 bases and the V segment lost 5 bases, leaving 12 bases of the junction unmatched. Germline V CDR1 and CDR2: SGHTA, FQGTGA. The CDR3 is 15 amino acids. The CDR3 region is CASSPRGTGLDGYTF. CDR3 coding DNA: TGTGCCAGCAGCCCACGAGGGACAGGGTTAGACGGCTACACCTTC. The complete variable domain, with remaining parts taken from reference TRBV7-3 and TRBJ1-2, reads GAGVSQTPSNKVTEKGKYVELRCDPISGHTALYWYRQSLGQGPEFLIYFQGTGAADDSGLPNDRFFAVRPEGSVSTLKIQRTERGDSAVYLCASSPRGTGLDGYTFGSGTRLTVV.

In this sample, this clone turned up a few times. CDR3 residues: CASSRRGSSGANVLTF. The CDR3 bases are TGTGCCAGCAGCCGACGCGGGTCCTCTGGGGCCAACGTCCTGACTTTC. V gene TRBV3-1 (or the pseudogene TRBV3-2) combines with J gene TRBJ2-6; D perhaps matches TRBD2 (5 bases). This CDR3 has 16 residues. V shed 4 bases and J shed 0 bases, with 10 bases lying between them. Per the germline V gene, CDR1 is LGHDT and CDR2 is YNNKEL (reference sequence).

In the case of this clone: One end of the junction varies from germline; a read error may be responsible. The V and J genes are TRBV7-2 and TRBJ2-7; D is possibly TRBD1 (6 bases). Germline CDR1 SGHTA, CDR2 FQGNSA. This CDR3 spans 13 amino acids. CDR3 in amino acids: CASSLESVGGPTF. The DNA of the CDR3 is TGTGCCAGCAGCTTAGAAAGCGTAGGGGGACCGACCTTC.

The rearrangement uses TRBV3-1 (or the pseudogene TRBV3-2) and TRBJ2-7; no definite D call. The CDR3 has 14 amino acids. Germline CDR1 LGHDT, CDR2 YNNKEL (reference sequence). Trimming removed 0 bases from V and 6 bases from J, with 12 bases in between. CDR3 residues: CASSQDPAVIEQYF. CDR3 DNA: TGTGCCAGCAGCCAAGACCCCGCGGTTATCGAGCAGTACTTC.

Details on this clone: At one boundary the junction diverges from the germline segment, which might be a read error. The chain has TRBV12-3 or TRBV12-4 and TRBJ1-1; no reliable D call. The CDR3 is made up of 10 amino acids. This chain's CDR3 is CASSFPSESF. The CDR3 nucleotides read TGTGCCAGCAGTTTCCCTAGCGAGTCTTTT.

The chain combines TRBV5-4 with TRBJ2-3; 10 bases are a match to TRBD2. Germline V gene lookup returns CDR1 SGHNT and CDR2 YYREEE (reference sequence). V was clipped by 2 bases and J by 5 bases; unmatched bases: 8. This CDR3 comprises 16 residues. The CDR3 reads CASSLHSSGRGDTQYF. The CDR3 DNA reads TGTGCCAGCAGCTTACATTCTAGCGGGAGAGGAGATACGCAGTATTTT. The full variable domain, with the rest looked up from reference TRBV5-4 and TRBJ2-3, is ETGVTQSPTHLIKTRGQQVTLRCSSQSGHNTVSWYQQALGQGPQFIFQYYREEENGRGNFPPRFSGLQFPNYSSELNVNALELDDSALYLCASSLHSSGRGDTQYFGPGTRLTVL.

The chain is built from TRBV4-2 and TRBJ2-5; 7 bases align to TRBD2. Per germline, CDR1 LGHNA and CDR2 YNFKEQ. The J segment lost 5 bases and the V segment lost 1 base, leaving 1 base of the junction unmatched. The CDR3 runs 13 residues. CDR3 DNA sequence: TGTGCCAGCAGCCAAGGGCGGGAGGAGACCCAGTACTTC. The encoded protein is CASSQGREETQYF.

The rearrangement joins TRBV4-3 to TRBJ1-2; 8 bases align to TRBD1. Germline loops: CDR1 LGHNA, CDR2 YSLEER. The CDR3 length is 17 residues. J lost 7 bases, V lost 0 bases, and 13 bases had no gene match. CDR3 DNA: TGCGCCAGCAGCCAAGAGGGACAGGCGAGCTTCACCCCTGGCTACACCTTC. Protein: CASSQEGQASFTPGYTF.

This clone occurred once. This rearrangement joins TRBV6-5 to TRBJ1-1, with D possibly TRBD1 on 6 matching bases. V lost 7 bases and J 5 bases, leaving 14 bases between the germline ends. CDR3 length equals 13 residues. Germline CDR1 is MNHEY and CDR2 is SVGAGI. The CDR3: CASITGSDTEAFF. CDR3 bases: TGTGCCAGCATTACAGGGTCTGATACTGAAGCTTTCTTT.

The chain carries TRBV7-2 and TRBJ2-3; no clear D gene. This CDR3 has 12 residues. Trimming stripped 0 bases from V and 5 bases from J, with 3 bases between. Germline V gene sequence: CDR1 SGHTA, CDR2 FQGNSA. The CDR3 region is CASSLAVDTQYF. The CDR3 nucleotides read TGTGCCAGCAGCTTAGCCGTAGATACGCAGTATTTT.

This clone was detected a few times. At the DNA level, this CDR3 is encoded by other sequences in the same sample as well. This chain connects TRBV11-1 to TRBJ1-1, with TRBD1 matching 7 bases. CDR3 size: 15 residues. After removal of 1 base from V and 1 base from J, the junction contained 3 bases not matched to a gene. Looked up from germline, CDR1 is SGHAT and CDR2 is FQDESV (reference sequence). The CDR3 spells CASSLGRGPNTEAFF. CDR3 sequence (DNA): TGTGCCAGCAGCTTAGGTAGGGGGCCGAACACTGAAGCTTTCTTT. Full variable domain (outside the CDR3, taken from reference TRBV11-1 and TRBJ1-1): EAEVAQSPRYKITEKSQAVAFWCDPISGHATLYWYRQILGQGPELLVQFQDESVVDDSQLPKDRFSAERLKGVDSTLKIQPAELGDSAMYLCASSLGRGPNTEAFFGQGTRLTVV.

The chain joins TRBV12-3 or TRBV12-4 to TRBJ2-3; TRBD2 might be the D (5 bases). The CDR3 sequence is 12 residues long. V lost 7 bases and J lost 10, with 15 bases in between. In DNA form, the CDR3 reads TGTGCCAGCACCTTTCGGGGAGTTCCGCAGTATTTT. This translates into CASTFRGVPQYF.

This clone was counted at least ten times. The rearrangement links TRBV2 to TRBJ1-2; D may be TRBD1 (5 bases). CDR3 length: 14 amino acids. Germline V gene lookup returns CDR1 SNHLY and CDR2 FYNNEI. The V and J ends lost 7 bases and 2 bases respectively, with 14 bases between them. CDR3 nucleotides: TGTGCCAGCATTTATGACAGAGCGAACTATGGCTACACCTTC. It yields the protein CASIYDRANYGYTF.

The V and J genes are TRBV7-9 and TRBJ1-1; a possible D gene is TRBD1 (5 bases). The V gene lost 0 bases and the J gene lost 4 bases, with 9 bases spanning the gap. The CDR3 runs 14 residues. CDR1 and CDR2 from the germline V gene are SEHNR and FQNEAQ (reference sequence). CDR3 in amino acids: CASSLAQRGTEAFF. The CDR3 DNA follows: TGTGCCAGCAGCTTAGCGCAAAGGGGCACTGAAGCTTTCTTT.

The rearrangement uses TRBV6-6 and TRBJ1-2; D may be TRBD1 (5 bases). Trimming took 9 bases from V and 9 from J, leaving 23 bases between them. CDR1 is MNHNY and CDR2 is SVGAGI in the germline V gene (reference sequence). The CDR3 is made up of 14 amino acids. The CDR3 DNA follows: TGTGCCAGTGGGGGGGTGCCCGGGCTCTCGAGCTACACCTTC. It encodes CASGGVPGLSSYTF.